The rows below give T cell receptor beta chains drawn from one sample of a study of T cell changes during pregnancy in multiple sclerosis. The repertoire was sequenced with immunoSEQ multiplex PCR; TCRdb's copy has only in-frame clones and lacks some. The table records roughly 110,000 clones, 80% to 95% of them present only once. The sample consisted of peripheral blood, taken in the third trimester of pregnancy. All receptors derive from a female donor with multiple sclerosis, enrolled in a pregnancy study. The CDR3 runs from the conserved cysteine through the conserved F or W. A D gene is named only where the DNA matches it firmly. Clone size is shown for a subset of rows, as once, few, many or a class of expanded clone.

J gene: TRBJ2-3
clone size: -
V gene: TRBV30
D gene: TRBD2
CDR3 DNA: TGTGCCTGGACCCAGAGGGCTAGCGGGGTAGCTAGCACAGATACGCAGTATTTT
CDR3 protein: CAWTQRASGVASTDTQYF

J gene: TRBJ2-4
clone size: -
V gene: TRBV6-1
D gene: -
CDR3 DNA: TGTGCCAGCAGTGTGGACAGAAACATTCAGTACTTC
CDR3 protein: CASSVDRNIQYF

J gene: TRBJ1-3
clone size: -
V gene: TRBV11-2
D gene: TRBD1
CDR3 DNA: TGTGCCAGCAGCTACAGCGGACAGGTGGTCTCTGGAAACACCATATATTTT
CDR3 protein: CASSYSGQVVSGNTIYF

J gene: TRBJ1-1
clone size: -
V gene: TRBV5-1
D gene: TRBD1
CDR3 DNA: TGCGCCAGCTCAGGGGGTTCCCGAAGCACTGAAGCTTTCTTT
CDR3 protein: CASSGGSRSTEAFF

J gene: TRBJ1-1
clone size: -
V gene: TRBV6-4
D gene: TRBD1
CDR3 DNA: TGTGCCAGCAGACCGGACAGGGGCGGCATGAACACTGAAGCTTTCTTT
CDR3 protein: CASRPDRGGMNTEAFF

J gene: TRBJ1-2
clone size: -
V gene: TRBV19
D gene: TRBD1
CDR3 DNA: TGTGCCAGTAGTACTTGGGACAGGGGTGACGGTGGCTACACCTTC
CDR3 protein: CASSTWDRGDGGYTF

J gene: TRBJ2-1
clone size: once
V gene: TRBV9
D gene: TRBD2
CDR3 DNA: TGTGCCATCCGCCTAGCGGGGGAAAGCAATGAGCAGTTCTTC
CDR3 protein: CAIRLAGESNEQFF

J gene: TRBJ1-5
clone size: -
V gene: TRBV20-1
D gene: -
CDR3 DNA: TGCAGTGCTTTACAGGGCCAGCCCCAGCATTTT
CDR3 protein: CSALQGQPQHF

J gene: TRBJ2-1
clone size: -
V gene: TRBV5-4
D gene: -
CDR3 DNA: TGTGCCAGCAGCCAATCTCAGGGCCTGTATAACCATGAGCAGTTCTTC
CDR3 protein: CASSQSQGLYNHEQFF

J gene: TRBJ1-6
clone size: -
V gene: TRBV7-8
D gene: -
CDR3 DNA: TGTGCCAGCACCATGACAGTCCCGTATAATTCACCCCTCCACTTT
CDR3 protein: CASTMTVPYNSPLHF

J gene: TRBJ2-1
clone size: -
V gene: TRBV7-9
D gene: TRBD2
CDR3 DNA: TGTGCCAGCAGCTCCCGAGCGGGGGGGCAGTTCTTC
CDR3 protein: CASSSRAGGQFF

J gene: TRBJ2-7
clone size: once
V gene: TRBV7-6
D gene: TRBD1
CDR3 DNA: TGTGCCAGCAGCCCGACAGGGGTAGGGTACGAGCAGTACTTC
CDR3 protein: CASSPTGVGYEQYF

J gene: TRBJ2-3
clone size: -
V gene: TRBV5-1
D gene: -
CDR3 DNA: TGCGCCAGCAGCTTGGGACACTCGTTAGATACGCAGTATTTT
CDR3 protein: CASSLGHSLDTQYF

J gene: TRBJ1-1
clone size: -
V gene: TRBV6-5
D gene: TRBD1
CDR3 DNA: TGTGCCAGCAGTTATCAGGGGGGAACTATGAACACTGAAGCTTTCTTT
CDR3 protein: CASSYQGGTMNTEAFF

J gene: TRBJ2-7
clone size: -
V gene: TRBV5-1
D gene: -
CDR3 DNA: TGCGCCAGCAGCTATTCCGGATCGACTGGACTGATGCTCGAGTGGTACTTC
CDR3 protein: CASSYSGSTGLMLEWYF

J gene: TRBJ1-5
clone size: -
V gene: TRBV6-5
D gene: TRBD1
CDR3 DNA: TGTGCCAGCAGTCTGACAGGGGGCCGACAGCCCCAGCATTTT
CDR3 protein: CASSLTGGRQPQHF

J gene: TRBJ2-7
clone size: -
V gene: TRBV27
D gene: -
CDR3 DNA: TGTGCCAGCAGTTTTTCGCGGGCCGCCTACGAGCAGTACTTC
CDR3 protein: CASSFSRAAYEQYF

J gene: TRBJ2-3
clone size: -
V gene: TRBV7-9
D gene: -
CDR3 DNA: TGTGCCAGCAGCGTTACAGGGAGTGGGGCCCTCACTCCCACAGATACGCAGTATTTT
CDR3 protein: CASSVTGSGALTPTDTQYF

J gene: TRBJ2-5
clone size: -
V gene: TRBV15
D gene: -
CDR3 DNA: TGTGCCACCAGCAGAGATAATAAGCGGCAAGAGACCCAGTACTTC
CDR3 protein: CATSRDNKRQETQYF

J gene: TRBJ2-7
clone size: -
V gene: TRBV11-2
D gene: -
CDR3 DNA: TGTGCCAGCAGACAACCGCGGGGGCGATCCTACGAGCAGTACTTC
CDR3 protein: CASRQPRGRSYEQYF

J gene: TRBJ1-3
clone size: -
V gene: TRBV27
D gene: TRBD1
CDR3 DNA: TGTGCCAGCAGTATCAGGGGGCCGATTGGAAACACCATATATTTT
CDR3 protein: CASSIRGPIGNTIYF

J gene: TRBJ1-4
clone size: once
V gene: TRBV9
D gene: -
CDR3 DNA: TGTGCCAGCAGCGTAGCGGGTCGAGGTTTTGAAAAACTGTTTTTT
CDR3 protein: CASSVAGRGFEKLFF

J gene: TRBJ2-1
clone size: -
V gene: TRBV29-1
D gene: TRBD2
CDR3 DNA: TGCAGCGTTGCGGGGCTTGGGCGGGAGGGTTGGAATGAGCAGTTCTTC
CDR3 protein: CSVAGLGREGWNEQFF

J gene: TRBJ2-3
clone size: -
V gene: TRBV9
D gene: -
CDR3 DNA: TGTGCCAGCAGCGTGATACAGTGCACAGATACGCAGTATTTT
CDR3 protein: CASSVIQCTDTQYF

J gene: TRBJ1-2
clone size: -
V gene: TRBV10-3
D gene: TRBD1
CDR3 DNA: TGTGCCATCAGTGATCCGGACAGGAAAAATGGCTACACCTTC
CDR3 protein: CAISDPDRKNGYTF

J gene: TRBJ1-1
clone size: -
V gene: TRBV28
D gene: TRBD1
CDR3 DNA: TGTGCCAGCAGTTCTAACAGGGGTAGCACTGAAGCTTTCTTT
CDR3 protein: CASSSNRGSTEAFF

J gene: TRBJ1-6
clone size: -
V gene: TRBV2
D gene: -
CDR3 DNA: TGTGCCAGCAGAGCATTACAGGGCCCCCCTAGGTCCTATAATTCACCCCTCCACTTT
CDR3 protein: CASRALQGPPRSYNSPLHF

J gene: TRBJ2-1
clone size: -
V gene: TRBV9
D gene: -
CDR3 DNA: TGTGCCAGCAGCGGGGGGCACGGGGAGCAGTTCTTC
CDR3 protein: CASSGGHGEQFF

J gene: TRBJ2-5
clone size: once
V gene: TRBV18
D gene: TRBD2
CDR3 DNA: TGTGCCAGCTCAGGGACTAGCGGGGAAGAGACCCAGTACTTC
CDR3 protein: CASSGTSGEETQYF

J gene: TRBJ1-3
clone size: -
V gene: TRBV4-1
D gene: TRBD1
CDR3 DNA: TGCGCCAGCAGCCAAGACAGGACAGGGGGTCTCTCTGGAAACACCATATATTTT
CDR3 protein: CASSQDRTGGLSGNTIYF

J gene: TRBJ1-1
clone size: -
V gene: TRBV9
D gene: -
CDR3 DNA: TGTGCCAGCAGCGTAGGAGGAGAGAACACTGAAGCTTTCTTT
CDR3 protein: CASSVGGENTEAFF

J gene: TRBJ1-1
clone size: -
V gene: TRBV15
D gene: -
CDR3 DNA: TGTGCCACCAGGAGAGGCGGGACGTCGAACACTGAAGCTTTCTTT
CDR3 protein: CATRRGGTSNTEAFF

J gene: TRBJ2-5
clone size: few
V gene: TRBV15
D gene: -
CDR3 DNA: TGTGCCACCAGCAGAGAAGGACTACAAGAGACCCAGTACTTC
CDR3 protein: CATSREGLQETQYF

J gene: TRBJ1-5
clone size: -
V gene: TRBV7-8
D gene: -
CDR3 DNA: TGTGCCAGCAGCTTTTCGGGACAACTATTTTATAGCAATCAGCCCCAGCATTTT
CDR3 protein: CASSFSGQLFYSNQPQHF

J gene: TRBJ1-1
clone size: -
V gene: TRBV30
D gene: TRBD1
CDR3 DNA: TGTGCCTGGGACAGGGCCCAGAACACTGAAGCTTTCTTT
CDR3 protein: CAWDRAQNTEAFF

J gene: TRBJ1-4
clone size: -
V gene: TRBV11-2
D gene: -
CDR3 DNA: TGTGCCAGCACTCTGGGGGAGGGGTTGAAACTGTTTTTT
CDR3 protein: CASTLGEGLKLFF

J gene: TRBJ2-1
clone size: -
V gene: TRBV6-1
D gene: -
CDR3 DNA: TGTGCCAGCAGTGAAATAGGGGACACTCTAGGGATTTACAATGAGCAGTTCTTC
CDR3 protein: CASSEIGDTLGIYNEQFF

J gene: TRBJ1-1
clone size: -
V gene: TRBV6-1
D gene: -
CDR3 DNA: TGTGCCAGCAGTGAAATCTTTATCGGCACTGAAGCTTTCTTT
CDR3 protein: CASSEIFIGTEAFF

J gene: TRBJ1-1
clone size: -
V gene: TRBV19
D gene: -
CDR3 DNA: TGTGCCAGTAGTAACACAGGAGGGATCGCTGAAGCTTTCTTT
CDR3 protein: CASSNTGGIAEAFF

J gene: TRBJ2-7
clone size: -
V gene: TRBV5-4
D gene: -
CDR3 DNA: TGTGCCAGCAGCTTGGTCGGGGGGACAGGGCAGTACTTC
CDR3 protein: CASSLVGGTGQYF

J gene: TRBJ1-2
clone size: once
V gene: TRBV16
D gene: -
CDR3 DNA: TGTGCCAGCAGCTCTGGACTTCGTGGCTACACCTTC
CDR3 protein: CASSSGLRGYTF

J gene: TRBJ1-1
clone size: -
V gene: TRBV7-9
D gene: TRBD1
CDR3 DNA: TGTGCCAGCAGCTCCGGGGACAGAAGAAACACTGAAGCTTTCTTT
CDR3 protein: CASSSGDRRNTEAFF

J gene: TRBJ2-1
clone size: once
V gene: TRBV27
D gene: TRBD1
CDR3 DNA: TGTGCCAGCAGTTTCCAGGGGGCTGGGAATGAGCAGTTCTTC
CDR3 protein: CASSFQGAGNEQFF